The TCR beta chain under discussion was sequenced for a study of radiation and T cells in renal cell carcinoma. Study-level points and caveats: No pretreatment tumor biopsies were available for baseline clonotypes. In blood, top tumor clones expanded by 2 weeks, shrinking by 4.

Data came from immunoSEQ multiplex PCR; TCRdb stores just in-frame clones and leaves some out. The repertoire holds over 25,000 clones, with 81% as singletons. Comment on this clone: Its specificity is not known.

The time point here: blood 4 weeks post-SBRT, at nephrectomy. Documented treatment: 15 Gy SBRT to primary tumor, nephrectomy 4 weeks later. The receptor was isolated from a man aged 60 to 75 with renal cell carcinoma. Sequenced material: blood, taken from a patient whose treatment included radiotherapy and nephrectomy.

The CDR3 DNA reads TGCGCCAGCAGCTCGGTCCGAATAGCCTTTACAGATACGCAGTATTTT. Amino acids: CASSSVRIAFTDTQYF. The chain joins TRBV5-1 to TRBJ2-3; D is unclear. The CDR3 is 16 residues long. V lost 3 bases to trimming and J lost 3 bases, with 17 bases between them. Germline CDR1 is SGHRS and CDR2 is YFSETQ.